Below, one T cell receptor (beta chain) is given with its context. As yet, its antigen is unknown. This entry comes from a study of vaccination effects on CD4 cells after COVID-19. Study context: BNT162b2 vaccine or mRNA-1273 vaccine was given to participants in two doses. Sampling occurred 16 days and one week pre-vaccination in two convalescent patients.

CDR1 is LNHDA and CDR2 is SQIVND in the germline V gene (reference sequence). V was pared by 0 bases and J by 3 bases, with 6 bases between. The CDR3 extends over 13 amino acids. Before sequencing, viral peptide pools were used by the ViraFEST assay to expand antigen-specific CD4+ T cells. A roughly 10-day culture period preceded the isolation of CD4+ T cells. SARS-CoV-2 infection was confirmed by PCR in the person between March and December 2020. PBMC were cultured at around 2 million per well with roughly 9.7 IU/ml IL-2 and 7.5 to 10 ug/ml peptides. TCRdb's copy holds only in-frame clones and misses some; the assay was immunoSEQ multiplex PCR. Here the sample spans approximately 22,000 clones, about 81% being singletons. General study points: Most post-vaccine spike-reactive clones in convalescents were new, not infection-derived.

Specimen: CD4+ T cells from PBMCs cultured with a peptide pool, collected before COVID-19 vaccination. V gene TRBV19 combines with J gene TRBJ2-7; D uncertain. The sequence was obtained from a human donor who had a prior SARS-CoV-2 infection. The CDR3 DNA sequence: TGTGCCAGTAGTATAGATCTAGACTACGAGCAGTACTTC. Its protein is CASSIDLDYEQYF.